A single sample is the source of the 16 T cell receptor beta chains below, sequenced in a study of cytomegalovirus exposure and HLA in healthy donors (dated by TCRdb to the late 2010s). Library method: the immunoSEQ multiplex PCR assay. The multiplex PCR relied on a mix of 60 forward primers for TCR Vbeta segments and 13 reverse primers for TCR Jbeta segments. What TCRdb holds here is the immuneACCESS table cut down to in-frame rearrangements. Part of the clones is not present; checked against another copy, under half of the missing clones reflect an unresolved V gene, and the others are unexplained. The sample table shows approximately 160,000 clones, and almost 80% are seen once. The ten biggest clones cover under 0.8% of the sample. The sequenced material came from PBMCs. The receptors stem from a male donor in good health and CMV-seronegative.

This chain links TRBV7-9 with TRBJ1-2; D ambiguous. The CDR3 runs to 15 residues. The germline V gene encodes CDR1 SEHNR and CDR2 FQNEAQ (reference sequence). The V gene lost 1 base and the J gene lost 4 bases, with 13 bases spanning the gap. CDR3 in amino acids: CASSLDTIRGYGYTF. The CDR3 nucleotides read TGTGCCAGCAGCTTAGACACAATCCGGGGCTATGGCTACACCTTC.

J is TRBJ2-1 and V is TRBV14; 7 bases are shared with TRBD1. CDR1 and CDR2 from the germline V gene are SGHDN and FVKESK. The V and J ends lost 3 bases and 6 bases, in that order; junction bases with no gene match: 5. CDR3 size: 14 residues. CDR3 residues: CASSHTTGVNEQFF. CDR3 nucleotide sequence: TGTGCCAGCAGCCACACTACAGGGGTCAATGAGCAGTTCTTC. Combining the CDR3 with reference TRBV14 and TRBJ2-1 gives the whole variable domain EAGVTQFPSHSVIEKGQTVTLRCDPISGHDNLYWYRRVMGKEIKFLLHFVKESKQDESGMPNNRFLAERTGGTYSTLKVQPAELEDSGVYFCASSHTTGVNEQFFGPGTRLTVL.

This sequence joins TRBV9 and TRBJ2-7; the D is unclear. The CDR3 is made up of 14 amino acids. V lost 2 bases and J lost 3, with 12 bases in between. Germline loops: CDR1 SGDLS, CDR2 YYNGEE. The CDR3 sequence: CASSVGSADYEQYF. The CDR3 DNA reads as TGTGCCAGCAGCGTCGGGTCGGCTGACTACGAGCAGTACTTC.

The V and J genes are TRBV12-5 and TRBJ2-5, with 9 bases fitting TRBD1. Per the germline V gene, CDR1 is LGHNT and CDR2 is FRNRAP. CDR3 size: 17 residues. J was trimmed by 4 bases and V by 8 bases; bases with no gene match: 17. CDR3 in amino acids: CASPPLSGTGCGETQYF. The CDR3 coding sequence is TGTGCTAGTCCCCCTTTGTCAGGGACAGGGTGTGGAGAGACCCAGTACTTC.

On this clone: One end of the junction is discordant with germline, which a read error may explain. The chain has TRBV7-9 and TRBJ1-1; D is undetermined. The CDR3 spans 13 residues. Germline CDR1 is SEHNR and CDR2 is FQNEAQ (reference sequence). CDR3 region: CSSSFYPGTEAFF. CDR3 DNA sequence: TGTTCCAGCAGCTTTTATCCGGGTACGGAAGCTTTCTTT.

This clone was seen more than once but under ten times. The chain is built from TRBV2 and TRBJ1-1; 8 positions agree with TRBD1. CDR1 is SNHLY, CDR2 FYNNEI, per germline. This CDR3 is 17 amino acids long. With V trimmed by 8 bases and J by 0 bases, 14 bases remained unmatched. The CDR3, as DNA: TGTGCCAGCCAGAACGCAGACAGGGGATCAATGAACACTGAAGCTTTCTTT. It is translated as CASQNADRGSMNTEAFF.

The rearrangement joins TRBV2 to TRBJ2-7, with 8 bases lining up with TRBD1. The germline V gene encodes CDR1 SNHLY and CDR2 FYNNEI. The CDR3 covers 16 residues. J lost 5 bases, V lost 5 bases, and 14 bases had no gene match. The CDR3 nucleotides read TGTGCCAGCAGTCCCCCTTTTTATGACAGGGGCCACGAGCAGTACTTC. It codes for CASSPPFYDRGHEQYF.

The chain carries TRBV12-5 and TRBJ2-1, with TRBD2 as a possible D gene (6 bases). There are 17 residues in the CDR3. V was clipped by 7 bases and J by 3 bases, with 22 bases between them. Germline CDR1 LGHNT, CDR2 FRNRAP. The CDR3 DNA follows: TGTGCTAGTGCCTGGGGGTGGTGGCGGGGAAACTACAATGAGCAGTTCTTC. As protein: CASAWGWWRGNYNEQFF.

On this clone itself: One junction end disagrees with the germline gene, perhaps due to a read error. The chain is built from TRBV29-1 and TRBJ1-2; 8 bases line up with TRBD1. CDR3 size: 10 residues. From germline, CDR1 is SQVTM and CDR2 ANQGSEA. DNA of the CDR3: TGCACTGACAATAGGGGACAGGTACACTTC. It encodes CTDNRGQVHF.

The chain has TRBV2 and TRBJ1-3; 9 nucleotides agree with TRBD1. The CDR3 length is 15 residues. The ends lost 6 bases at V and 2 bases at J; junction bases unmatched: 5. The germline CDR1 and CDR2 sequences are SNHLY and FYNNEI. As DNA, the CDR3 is TGTGCCAGCAGCCCTGGACAGGGGACTGGAAACACCATATATTTT. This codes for CASSPGQGTGNTIYF.

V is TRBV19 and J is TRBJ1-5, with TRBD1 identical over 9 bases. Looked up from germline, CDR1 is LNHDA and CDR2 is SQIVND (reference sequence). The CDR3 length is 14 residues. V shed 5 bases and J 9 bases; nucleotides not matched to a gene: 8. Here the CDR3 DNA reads TGTGCCAGTAGTCCCGACAGGGGGTGGGGGCCCCAGCATTTT. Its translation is CASSPDRGWGPQHF.

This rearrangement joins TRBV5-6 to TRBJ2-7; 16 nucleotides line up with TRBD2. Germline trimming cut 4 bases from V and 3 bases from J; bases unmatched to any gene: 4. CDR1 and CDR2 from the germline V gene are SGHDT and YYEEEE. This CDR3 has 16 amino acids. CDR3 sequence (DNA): TGTGCCAGCAGCCGGGGACTAGCGGGAGGGAGCTACGAGCAGTACTTC. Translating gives CASSRGLAGGSYEQYF.

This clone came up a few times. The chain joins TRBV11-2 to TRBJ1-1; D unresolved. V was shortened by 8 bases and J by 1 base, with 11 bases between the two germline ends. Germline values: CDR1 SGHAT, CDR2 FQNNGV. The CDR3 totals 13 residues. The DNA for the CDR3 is TGTGCCAGCCTTCAGGAAAGGAACACTGAAGCTTTCTTT. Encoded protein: CASLQERNTEAFF.

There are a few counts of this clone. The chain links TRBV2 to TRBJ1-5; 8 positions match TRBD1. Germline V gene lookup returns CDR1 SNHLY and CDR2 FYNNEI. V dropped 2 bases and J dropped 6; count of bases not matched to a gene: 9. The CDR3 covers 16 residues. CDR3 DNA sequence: TGTGCCAGCAGTGAACTCGGCAGGGGGCTAGGTCAGCCCCAGCATTTT. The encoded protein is CASSELGRGLGQPQHF.

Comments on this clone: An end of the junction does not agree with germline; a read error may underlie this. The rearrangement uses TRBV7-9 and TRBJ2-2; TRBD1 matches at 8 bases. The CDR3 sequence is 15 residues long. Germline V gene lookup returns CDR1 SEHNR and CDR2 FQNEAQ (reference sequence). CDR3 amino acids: CSSSPGQGYTGELFF. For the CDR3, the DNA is TGTTCCAGCAGCCCCGGACAGGGATACACTGGGGAGCTGTTTTTT.

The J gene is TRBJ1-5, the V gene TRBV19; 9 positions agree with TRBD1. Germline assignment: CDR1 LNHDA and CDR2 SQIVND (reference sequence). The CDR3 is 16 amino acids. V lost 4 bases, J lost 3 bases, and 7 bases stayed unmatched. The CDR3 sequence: CASSTPGQGYNQPQHF. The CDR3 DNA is TGTGCCAGTAGTACCCCGGGACAGGGTTACAATCAGCCCCAGCATTTT.